This T cell receptor beta chain appears in the sequencing data of a study of cytomegalovirus exposure and HLA in healthy donors. The CDR3 length is 14 residues. V lost 1 base to trimming and J lost 2 bases, with 9 bases between them. Germline CDR1 reads LGHNA; CDR2 reads YSLEER. PCR primers comprised 60 Vbeta and 13 Jbeta primers. Sequencing was performed with immunoSEQ multiplex PCR; in TCRdb, only in-frame clones are kept and a portion is missing. The sample consists of around 120,000 clones, roughly four fifths of them appearing once. Turning to this clone: As yet, its antigen is unknown.

Study-level findings and limits: The majority of CMV-associated TCR beta chains were reported as apparently HLA-restricted in a later analysis. Donors belonging to an Asian-associated ancestry cluster reportedly showed fewer N-insertions in productive TCRs than the approximately 670-donor mean, according to what a later analysis found. A later analysis linked more than 15,000 TCR beta sequences to HLA alleles at 0.05 false discovery rate.

Sequencing input: PBMCs. This clonotype originated in a male donor in good health and CMV-seropositive. The V call is TRBV4-3, the J call TRBJ2-7; a weak D match, TRBD2 (6 bases). Here the CDR3 DNA reads TGCGCCAGCAGCCAAGGGTGGGGGGCCTACGAGCAGTACTTC. It codes for CASSQGWGAYEQYF.